The sequence of this T cell receptor beta chain was determined in a study of breast tumors, draining lymph nodes, adjacent tissues. Findings and limits, study-wide: Tumor and nontumor repertoires were significantly more similar in luminal-like than in basal-like breast cancer. Findings are consistent with lymph node origin and intratumoral expansion of most tumor T cells.

TCRdb reanalysed the multiplex PCR reads using MiXCR and keeps one entry per CDR3 protein. This table holds about 110,000 distinct CDR3 sequences, around 30% found once. Axillary draining lymph nodes of breast cancer patients supplied the node samples. Concerning this clonotype itself: The antigen is not known.

This TCR was sampled from a female donor with breast cancer. Some clones in this sample may be carry-over from other donors' samples. Material for sequencing was axillary lymph node tissue.

Written as DNA, the CDR3 is TGTGCCAGCAGCCCCACAGGGAAGGGTGAAAAACTGTTTTTT. It is translated as CASSPTGKGEKLFF. The rearrangement joins TRBV6-7 to TRBJ1-4; TRBD1 is a possible D gene (6 bases). TRBV6-7 is marked as an open reading frame, function uncertain. The germline V and J ends were trimmed by 6 bases and 7 bases, with 15 bases remaining between them. This CDR3 spans 14 amino acids.